Listed here are 13 T cell receptor beta chains from one sample, sequenced in a study of Ad26.COV2.S vaccination and SARS-CoV-2 variants. Using immunoSEQ multiplex PCR, the repertoire was profiled, and TCRdb retains in-frame clones only, with some absent. The data contain around 250,000 clones, around 85% of them singletons. Treatment specified: around 19 received Ad26.COV2.S at low or high dose, single or two shots; about five received placebo; per-sample allocation not given. Sampling happened 63 days after the first vaccine or placebo injection. Sample: peripheral blood, taken in a trial of Ad26.COV2.S vaccine versus placebo. The receptor set was obtained from a person aged 18 to 59 who received the Ad26.COV2.S COVID-19 vaccine or a placebo.

The chain recombines TRBV5-6 with TRBJ2-4; D not certain. The CDR3 has 14 amino acids. Germline V CDR1 and CDR2: SGHDT, YYEEEE. V shed 2 bases and J shed 7 bases, with 13 bases lying between them. CDR3 nucleotide sequence: TGTGCCAGCAGCTTAAAGACAAGTTTTAACATTCAGTACTTC. It yields the protein CASSLKTSFNIQYF. Together with reference TRBV5-6 and TRBJ2-4, the CDR3 gives the full variable domain: DAGVTQSPTHLIKTRGQQVTLRCSPKSGHDTVSWYQQALGQGPQFIFQYYEEEERQRGNFPDRFSGHQFPNYSSELNVNALLLGDSALYLCASSLKTSFNIQYFGAGTRLSVL.

The genes are TRBV4-3 and TRBJ1-1; D gene unclear. The V end lost 0 bases, the J end lost 4 bases, and 12 bases lay between the germline ends. CDR3 length equals 15 residues. The germline gives CDR1 LGHNA, CDR2 YSLEER. The CDR3 spells CASSQDPQSRTEAFF. CDR3 DNA sequence: TGCGCCAGCAGCCAAGATCCTCAGAGTCGCACTGAAGCTTTCTTT.

V gene TRBV15 combines with J gene TRBJ2-2, with TRBD1 identical over 9 bases. The CDR3 consists of 15 residues. Germline V gene sequence: CDR1 LNHNV, CDR2 YYDKDF (reference sequence). V dropped 4 bases and J dropped 7; count of bases not matched to a gene: 7. The CDR3: CATSIRDRVDGELFF. CDR3 bases: TGTGCCACCAGCATTCGGGACAGGGTCGACGGGGAGCTGTTTTTT.

The chain employs TRBV27 and TRBJ1-2, with 10 bases fitting TRBD1. This CDR3 is built from 15 residues. V was pared by 5 bases and J by 4 bases, with 7 bases of the junction left unmatched. Germline CDR1 reads MNHEY; CDR2 reads SMNVEV (reference sequence). The CDR3 bases are TGTGCCAGCAGTCCCAGACAGGGGGCTGCCTATGGCTACACCTTC. The encoded protein is CASSPRQGAAYGYTF.

The chain is built from TRBV6-5 and TRBJ2-3; 12 nucleotides line up with TRBD2. The V gene's germline CDR1 is MNHEY and CDR2 SVGAGI. The CDR3 covers 15 residues. Unmatched junction bases numbered 4, after V lost 6 bases and J lost 3 bases. The CDR3: CASRTGLAGTDTQYF. The CDR3 DNA is TGTGCCAGCAGGACCGGACTAGCGGGAACAGATACGCAGTATTTT.

The chain uses TRBV30 and TRBJ2-5; D not certain. Per germline, CDR1 GTSNPN and CDR2 SVGIG (reference sequence). The CDR3 consists of 14 residues. V gave up 0 bases and J gave up 3 bases, with 11 bases separating them. Here the CDR3 DNA reads TGTGCCTGGAGTGTACTCTTGGCAGAAGAGACCCAGTACTTC. Translation: CAWSVLLAEETQYF.

The chain joins TRBV7-8 to TRBJ2-7, with 8 positions matching TRBD1. The CDR3 is 17 residues long. Germline V gives CDR1 SGHVS, CDR2 FQNEAQ. The ends lost 0 bases at V and 5 bases at J; junction bases unmatched: 12. The CDR3 protein is CASSLAPAGQGFHEQYV. CDR3 in DNA: TGTGCCAGCAGCTTAGCCCCTGCCGGACAGGGTTTCCACGAGCAGTACGTC.

This rearrangement joins TRBV6-6 to TRBJ1-5, with 9 bases identical to TRBD1. Germline V gene sequence: CDR1 MNHNY, CDR2 SVGAGI (reference sequence). The CDR3 sequence is 16 residues long. V lost 5 bases to trimming and J lost 1 base; unmatched junction nucleotides: 6. The DNA of the CDR3 is TGTGCCAGCAGTCCAACAGGGGGCGAAAGCAATCAGCCCCAGCATTTT. Protein: CASSPTGGESNQPQHF.

The chain couples TRBV7-2 to TRBJ2-3; D could derive from TRBD1 or TRBD2 (6 bases each). V lost 5 bases, J lost 3 bases, and 12 bases lay in between. This CDR3 spans 14 amino acids. CDR1 is SGHTA and CDR2 is FQGNSA in the germline V gene. CDR3: CASSRGPLTDTQYF. In nucleotides, the CDR3 is TGTGCCAGCAGCCGGGGGCCTTTAACAGATACGCAGTATTTT.

The chain combines TRBV2 with TRBJ2-6; TRBD1 matches at 7 bases. CDR3 length: 18 amino acids. CDR1 is SNHLY and CDR2 is FYNNEI in the germline V gene. Trimming took 4 bases from V and 2 from J; bases not matched to a gene: 11. The CDR3 reads CASSVHAAGGTGANVLTF. CDR3 DNA sequence: TGTGCCAGCAGTGTTCACGCGGCAGGGGGTACTGGGGCCAACGTCCTGACTTTC.

This CDR3 is CATSDGTVGQPQHF. CDR3 DNA sequence: TGTGCCACCAGTGATGGGACAGTCGGACAGCCCCAGCATTTT. V is TRBV24-1 and J is TRBJ1-5, with 7 bases that match TRBD1. Trimming removed 3 bases from V and 7 bases from J; junction bases left unmatched: 5. The CDR3 totals 14 residues. Germline CDR1 KGHDR, CDR2 SFDVKD.

The sample holds one count of this clone. The chain employs TRBV16 and TRBJ1-1; TRBD1 aligns across 8 bases. The CDR3 has 14 amino acids. Unmatched junction bases numbered 3, after V lost 3 bases and J lost 3 bases. The germline gives CDR1 KGHSY, CDR2 FQNENV. The CDR3 nucleotides read TGTGCCAGCAGCCACACAGGGGGATACACTGAAGCTTTCTTT. This sequence encodes CASSHTGGYTEAFF.

The V call is TRBV7-2, the J call TRBJ1-2; D not resolved. The length of the CDR3 is 13 residues. Trimming removed 5 bases at V and 4 bases at J, with 11 bases between. CDR1 is SGHTA, CDR2 FQGNSA, per germline. The CDR3 nucleotides read TGTGCCAGCAGCCCCCAAGATTCCTATGGCTACACCTTC. Translated, it gives CASSPQDSYGYTF.